These 19 T cell receptor beta chains came from one sample sequenced in a study of monozygotic twins with inflammatory bowel disease. Each CDR3 protein gets one entry in TCRdb, which reprocessed the 5' RACE reads and gives no DNA. The specimen's table records about 140,000 distinct CDR3 sequences. Sequencing was carried out using blood. Receptor source: a human donor with ulcerative colitis or Crohn's disease, or a healthy co-twin of an affected twin (not recorded which).

The genes are TRBV5-1 and TRBJ2-1; TCRdb returns TRBD2, unconfirmable since there is no DNA. The length of the CDR3 is 15 residues. Germline CDR1 reads SGHRS; CDR2 reads YFSETQ. The CDR3: CASTAQEPGLAEQFF.

The chain carries TRBV5-1 and TRBJ2-1; the D call of TRBD2 rests on TCRdb alone, since no DNA is present to check it. Germline CDR1 reads SGHRS; CDR2 reads YFSETQ. CDR3 length: 15 residues. CDR3 sequence: CASSWTSGFYNEQFF.

The chain uses TRBV5-1 and TRBJ2-1; TCRdb names TRBD2, which stays unverified in the absence of DNA. The CDR3 totals 15 residues. CDR1 and CDR2 from the germline V gene are SGHRS and YFSETQ. Here the CDR3 reads CASSLGAGVWDEQFF.

This chain uses TRBV6-1 with TRBJ1-3. CDR3 size: 14 residues. Germline lookup yields CDR1 MNHNS and CDR2 SASEGT. The CDR3 is CASRGTDSGNTIYF.

The CDR3 reads CASKKDMNTEAFF. The gene calls are TRBV10-1 and TRBJ1-1. Germline lookup yields CDR1 WNHNN and CDR2 SYGVQD (reference sequence). The CDR3 runs to 13 residues.

This sequence joins TRBV5-5 and TRBJ1-4; TCRdb's D call of TRBD1 is untestable without DNA. CDR1 is SGHKS, CDR2 YYEKEE, per germline (reference sequence). This CDR3 spans 16 amino acids. CDR3 sequence reads: CASSSSTGETNEKLFF.

This rearrangement joins TRBV6-2 or TRBV6-3 to TRBJ1-2. Germline V gene data show CDR1 as MNHEY and CDR2 as SVGEGT. The CDR3 spans 13 residues. CDR3: CASSYDSRYGYTF.

The rearrangement joins TRBV20-1 to TRBJ2-1; absent DNA, TCRdb's TRBD1 call cannot be checked. The length of the CDR3 is 16 residues. CDR1 is DFQATT and CDR2 is SNEGSKA in the germline V gene (reference sequence). This chain's CDR3 is CSARVGRDRVFDEQFF.

This rearrangement joins TRBV28 to TRBJ2-1; absent DNA, TCRdb's TRBD2 call cannot be checked. Germline V lookup: CDR1 MDHEN, CDR2 SYDVKM. CDR3 length: 15 residues. CDR3 sequence: CASRGAGGPRNEQFF.

This chain connects TRBV15 to TRBJ2-7; no DNA is available, so the TRBD2 call from TCRdb remains unchecked. The CDR3 sequence is 16 residues long. Germline CDR1 reads LNHNV; CDR2 reads YYDKDF (reference sequence). This CDR3 reads CATSRRAASGNYEQYF.

The genes are TRBV5-1 and TRBJ1-1. The V gene's germline CDR1 is SGHRS and CDR2 YFSETQ. The CDR3 spans 13 residues. CDR3 residues: CASSLLDPTEAFF. Drawing the rest from reference TRBV5-1 and TRBJ1-1, the complete variable domain is KAGVTQTPRYLIKTRGQQVTLSCSPISGHRSVSWYQQTPGQGLQFLFEYFSETQRNKGNFPGRFSGRQFSNSRSEMNVSTLELGDSALYLCASSLLDPTEAFFGQGTRLTVV.

This sequence joins TRBV12-3 or TRBV12-4 and TRBJ2-4; TCRdb picks TRBD1, but there is no DNA to check that call. The CDR3 sequence is 15 residues long. CDR3 amino acids: CASSLGSGGRHIQYF.

The chain links TRBV4-3 to TRBJ1-1. CDR1 and CDR2 from the germline V gene are LGHNA and YSLEER. CDR3 length: 14 residues. The CDR3 region is CPSSLVRVSTEAFF.

This CDR3 is CATSRSDRDLSTDTQYF. This chain links TRBV15 with TRBJ2-3; no DNA is available, so the TRBD1 call from TCRdb remains unchecked. The CDR3 is 17 amino acids. Germline V gene lookup returns CDR1 LNHNV and CDR2 YYDKDF (reference sequence).

The chain carries TRBV7-2 and TRBJ2-1; TCRdb picks TRBD2, but there is no DNA to check that call. Per germline, CDR1 SGHTA and CDR2 FQGNSA. The CDR3 covers 14 residues. Here the CDR3 reads CASSLPQRANEQFF.

The CDR3 sequence is CASSATLWAYSSYEQYF. The V and J genes are TRBV7-9 and TRBJ2-7; TCRdb returns TRBD1, unconfirmable since there is no DNA. The CDR3 has 17 amino acids. The germline CDR1 and CDR2 sequences are SEHNR and FQNEAQ (reference sequence).

This CDR3 is CASSDSTGSSGNTIYF. This chain connects TRBV6-5 to TRBJ1-3. Germline assignment: CDR1 MNHEY and CDR2 SVGAGI. The CDR3 is 16 residues long.

This chain links TRBV4-3 with TRBJ2-3; TCRdb proposes TRBD2, but this gene call is untestable without DNA. Per the germline V gene, CDR1 is LGHNA and CDR2 is YSLEER. The CDR3 has 15 amino acids. The CDR3 region is CASSQDSGSTDTQYF.

This clonotype is labeled medium-sized (0.01 to 0.1%) based on frequency. The chain employs TRBV12-3 or TRBV12-4 and TRBJ1-4; checking the TCRdb D call of TRBD1 is not possible without DNA. The CDR3 contains 15 residues. The CDR3 loop reads CASSSSTGLGEKLFF.